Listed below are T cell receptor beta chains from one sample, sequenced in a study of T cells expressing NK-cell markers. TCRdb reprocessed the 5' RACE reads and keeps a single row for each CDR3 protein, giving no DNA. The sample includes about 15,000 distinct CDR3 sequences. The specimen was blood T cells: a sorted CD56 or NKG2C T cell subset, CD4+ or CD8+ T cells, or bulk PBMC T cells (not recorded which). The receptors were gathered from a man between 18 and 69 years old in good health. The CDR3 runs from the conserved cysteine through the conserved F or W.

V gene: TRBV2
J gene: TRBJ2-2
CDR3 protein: CASSEGLENTGELFF

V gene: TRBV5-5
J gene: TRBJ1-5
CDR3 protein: CASSPGQGNQPQHF

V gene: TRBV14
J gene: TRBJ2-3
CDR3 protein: CASSSNTDTQYF

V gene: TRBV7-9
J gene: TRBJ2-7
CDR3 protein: CASSATGTYEQYF

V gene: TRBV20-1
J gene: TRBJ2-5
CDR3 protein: CSAARQGPSVRETQYF

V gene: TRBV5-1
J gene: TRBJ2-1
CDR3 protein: CASSLVGTANEQFF

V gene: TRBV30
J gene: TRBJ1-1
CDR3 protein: CAWSVGNTEAFF

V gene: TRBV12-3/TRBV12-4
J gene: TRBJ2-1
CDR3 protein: CASSWGSAAFPDNEQFF

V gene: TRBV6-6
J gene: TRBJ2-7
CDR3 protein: CASSYAGGAEQYF

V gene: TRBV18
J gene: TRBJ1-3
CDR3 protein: CASSPSSSSGNTIYF

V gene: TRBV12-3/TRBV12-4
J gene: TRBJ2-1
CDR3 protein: CASTFGGRDEQFF

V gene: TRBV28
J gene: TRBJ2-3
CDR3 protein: CASSFLAGTSGSTDTQYF

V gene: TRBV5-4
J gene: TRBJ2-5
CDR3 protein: CASSLGVEQETQYF

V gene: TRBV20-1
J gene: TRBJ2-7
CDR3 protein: CSAGTFDGTSGTYEQYF

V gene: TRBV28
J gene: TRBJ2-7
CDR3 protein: CASSLVASGGPSSYEQYF

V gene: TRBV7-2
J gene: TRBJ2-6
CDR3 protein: CASSLSELSGANVLTF

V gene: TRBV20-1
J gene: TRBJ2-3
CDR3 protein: CSARDRSSGGLDTQYF

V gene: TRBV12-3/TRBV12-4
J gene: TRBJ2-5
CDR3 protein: CASSSHRRDQYF

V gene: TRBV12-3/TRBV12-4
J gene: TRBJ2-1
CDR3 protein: CASSSPVEGKEEQFF

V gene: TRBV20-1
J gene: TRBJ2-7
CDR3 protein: CSARVGQSYEQYF

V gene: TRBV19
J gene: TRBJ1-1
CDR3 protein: CASSVLQSTGLNTEAFF

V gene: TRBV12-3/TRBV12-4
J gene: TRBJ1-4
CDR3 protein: CASSLEQAATNEKLFF

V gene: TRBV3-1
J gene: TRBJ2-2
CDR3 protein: CASSQTPGGHTGELFF

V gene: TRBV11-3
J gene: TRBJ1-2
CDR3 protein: CASSLSRGIGYTF

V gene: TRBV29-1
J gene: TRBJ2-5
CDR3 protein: CSVDRGQGETQYF

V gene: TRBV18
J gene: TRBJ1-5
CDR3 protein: CASSPNQGLRSNQPQHF

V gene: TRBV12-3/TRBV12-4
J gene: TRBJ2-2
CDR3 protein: CASSLGANTGELFF